This TCR beta chain was recovered during a study of cytomegalovirus exposure and HLA in healthy donors. The junction had 6 bases not matched to a gene; V was cut back by 4 bases and J by 8 bases. The germline V gene encodes CDR1 SGHRS and CDR2 YFSETQ. This CDR3 has 14 amino acids. PCR primers comprised 60 Vbeta and 13 Jbeta primers. The protocol was immunoSEQ multiplex PCR, while the TCRdb copy is restricted to in-frame clones and leaves out a portion. Seen here are around 130,000 clones, roughly 8.3% observed once, and the top ten hold 4.5% to 6%. What was sequenced was PBMCs. This chain uses TRBV5-1 with TRBJ2-2; 9 bases map to TRBD1. This sequence originates from a man aged 40-49 years in good health and CMV-seronegative. The CDR3 DNA follows: TGCGCCAGCAGCAGGGGACAGGGAGTGGGGGAGCTGTTTTTT. Protein sequence: CASSRGQGVGELFF.